The 22 T cell receptor beta chains below all came from one sample that was sequenced in a study of cytomegalovirus exposure and HLA in healthy donors. The PCR used 60 Vbeta and 13 Jbeta primers. Data came from immunoSEQ multiplex PCR; TCRdb stores just in-frame clones and leaves some out. The table includes about 150,000 clones, 70% detected once. The sample comprised PBMCs. The receptors stem from a woman in her fifties or sixties in good health and CMV-seropositive.

The V gene is TRBV18, the J gene TRBJ1-5; the match to TRBD1 covers 7 bases. Germline V gene sequence: CDR1 KGHSH, CDR2 LQKENI. The ends lost 4 bases at V and 5 bases at J; junction bases unmatched: 2. The CDR3 is 13 residues long. CDR3 nucleotides: TGTGCCAGCTCACGGGACAGTGATCAGCCCCAGCATTTT. Its protein product is CASSRDSDQPQHF.

This clone was observed a single time. This chain joins TRBV5-1 and TRBJ2-5, with TRBD1 matching 8 bases. CDR1 is SGHRS, CDR2 YFSETQ, per germline. This CDR3 spans 15 amino acids. The trim removed 5 bases at V and 4 bases at J, leaving 10 bases unmatched. The CDR3 is CASSSQGVKGETQYF. For the CDR3, the DNA is TGCGCCAGCAGTTCACAGGGGGTAAAGGGAGAGACCCAGTACTTC.

V is TRBV2 and J is TRBJ2-1; 9 nucleotides match TRBD1. Trimming removed 5 bases from V and 7 bases from J; junction bases left unmatched: 3. Germline values: CDR1 SNHLY, CDR2 FYNNEI. The CDR3 contains 13 residues. In DNA, the CDR3 is TGTGCCAGCAGTCGACAGGGGGGTAATGAGCAGTTCTTC. This gives the protein CASSRQGGNEQFF.

The V call is TRBV10-3, the J call TRBJ1-1; D is unclear. The germline V and J ends were trimmed by 6 bases and 0 bases, with 11 bases remaining between them. The length of the CDR3 is 14 residues. The germline gives CDR1 ENHRY, CDR2 SYGVKD. CDR3 region: CAIRDPTVNTEAFF. CDR3 coding DNA: TGTGCCATCAGGGATCCTACAGTGAACACTGAAGCTTTCTTT.

V gene TRBV29-1 combines with J gene TRBJ1-1, with D tentatively TRBD1 (6 bases). V was trimmed by 6 bases and J by 0 bases, leaving 11 bases between them. Germline CDR1 is SQVTM and CDR2 is ANQGSEA. The CDR3 covers 13 residues. CDR3 sequence: CSVGQSMNTEAFF. The CDR3 coding sequence is TGCAGCGTCGGACAGTCCATGAACACTGAAGCTTTCTTT.

The CDR3 sequence: CASSISGYEQYF. The CDR3 DNA is TGTGCCAGTAGTATTTCAGGGTACGAGCAGTACTTC. V is TRBV19 and J is TRBJ2-7; TRBD1 might be the D (5 bases). This CDR3 has 12 residues. Between the trimmed V and J ends, which lost 3 bases and 4 bases, there was a span of 7 bases. The V gene's germline CDR1 is LNHDA and CDR2 SQIVND (reference sequence).

This clone was recorded only once. The chain links TRBV5-1 to TRBJ2-2; 7 nucleotides agree with TRBD1. The germline V gene has CDR1 SGHRS and CDR2 YFSETQ. V trimming: 4 bases; J trimming: 2 bases; junction bases outside the gene matches: 11. The CDR3 length is 17 residues. The CDR3 DNA is TGCGCCAGCAGCGGAACAGGGGATAGGTTTAACACCGGGGAGCTGTTTTTT. This translates into CASSGTGDRFNTGELFF.

This chain joins TRBV5-1 and TRBJ2-3; possible D gene TRBD1, 6 bases. Germline CDR1 SGHRS, CDR2 YFSETQ. Trimming left V 6 bases short and J 6 bases short, with 23 bases between. CDR3 length: 16 residues. The CDR3 is CASTASQGLVGDTQYF. CDR3 coding DNA: TGCGCCAGCACCGCTTCACAGGGATTAGTGGGGGATACGCAGTATTTT.

This clone was detected a few times. The genes are TRBV18 and TRBJ1-4, with D possibly being TRBD1 (5 bases). Per the germline V gene, CDR1 is KGHSH and CDR2 is LQKENI. Trimming removed 3 bases at V and 0 bases at J, with 14 bases between. This CDR3 has 17 residues. The CDR3 reads CASSPSSGLATNEKLFF. The CDR3, as DNA: TGTGCCAGCTCACCGAGTTCAGGGTTAGCAACTAATGAAAAACTGTTTTTT.

CDR3 DNA sequence: TGTGCCAGCAGCTTGGGGCGGTACTCCTACGAGCAGTACTTC. Its translation: CASSLGRYSYEQYF. The chain couples TRBV5-4 to TRBJ2-7; no definite D call. Germline assignment: CDR1 SGHNT and CDR2 YYREEE (reference sequence). The CDR3 runs to 14 residues. V was shortened by 0 bases and J by 0 bases, with 7 bases between the two germline ends.

V is TRBV4-1 and J is TRBJ2-3; 13 bases fit TRBD2. Losses at the gene ends were 5 bases for V and 0 bases for J; bases not matched to a gene: 8. The CDR3 runs to 18 residues. Germline CDR1 and CDR2: MGHRA and YSYEKL. CDR3 coding DNA: TGCGCCAGCAGCTACGGACTAGCGGGAGAAAAGAGCACAGATACGCAGTATTTT. Its translation: CASSYGLAGEKSTDTQYF.

CDR3 coding DNA: TGTGCCATCAGTGACCCTAATTCCCGGGAGCTGTTTTTT. Residues: CAISDPNSRELFF. The V and J genes are TRBV10-3 and TRBJ2-2, with D unclear. The ends were cut back, 3 bases at V and 9 bases at J, with 11 bases in the middle. CDR1 is ENHRY, CDR2 SYGVKD, per germline. CDR3 size: 13 residues.

The table lists this clone with a few counts. The chain joins TRBV5-1 to TRBJ1-2; no clear D. The CDR3 has 15 amino acids. Germline values: CDR1 SGHRS, CDR2 YFSETQ. The V end was cut by 0 bases, the J end by 0 bases, with 9 bases between. This CDR3 reads CASSLGGGPNYGYTF. CDR3 sequence (DNA): TGCGCCAGCAGCTTGGGGGGAGGCCCTAACTATGGCTACACCTTC.

The CDR3 coding sequence is TGTGCCAGCAGCCAAGATCGGAAGGGGCCCGTGGATGGCTACACCTTC. It codes for CASSQDRKGPVDGYTF. The chain has TRBV4-2 and TRBJ1-2, with a tentative D call TRBD1 (5 bases). The germline CDR1 and CDR2 sequences are LGHNA and YNFKEQ. The V end was cut by 0 bases, the J end by 6 bases, with 17 bases between. CDR3 size: 16 residues.

CDR3 nucleotide sequence: TGTGCCAGCAGCTTAGTGGTGAGCGACGGAGGTGAGCAGTTCTTC. Amino acids: CASSLVVSDGGEQFF. The chain links TRBV7-2 to TRBJ2-1; D might be TRBD2 (5 bases). Trimming removed 1 base at V and 9 bases at J, with 16 bases between. Looked up from germline, CDR1 is SGHTA and CDR2 is FQGNSA. The length of the CDR3 is 15 residues.

This chain joins TRBV10-3 and TRBJ2-1, with D perhaps matching TRBD2 (6 bases). This CDR3 has 12 amino acids. The V gene lost 6 bases and the J gene lost 10 bases, with 13 bases spanning the gap. The germline gives CDR1 ENHRY, CDR2 SYGVKD. The CDR3 region is CAIRDLAEEQFF. For the CDR3, the DNA is TGTGCCATCAGGGACTTAGCGGAAGAGCAGTTCTTC.

This clone was seen more than once but under ten times. The V gene is TRBV9, the J gene TRBJ2-5; 7 bases fit TRBD2. V was pared by 0 bases and J by 5 bases, with 7 bases of the junction left unmatched. The CDR3 contains 15 residues. CDR1 is SGDLS and CDR2 is YYNGEE in the germline V gene. The CDR3 DNA sequence: TGTGCCAGCAGCGTAGAAGACTACGGGGGGGAGACCCAGTACTTC. This translates into CASSVEDYGGETQYF. The variable domain in full, completed from reference TRBV9 and TRBJ2-5, reads DSGVTQTPKHLITATGQRVTLRCSPRSGDLSVYWYQQSLDQGLQFLIQYYNGEERAKGNILERFSAQQFPDLHSELNLSSLELGDSALYFCASSVEDYGGETQYFGPGTRLLVL.

J is TRBJ1-1 and V is TRBV19; 7 bases are shared with TRBD1. CDR1 LNHDA and CDR2 SQIVND come from the germline V gene (reference sequence). This CDR3 spans 14 amino acids. The V segment lost 5 bases and the J segment 0 bases; nucleotides outside the gene matches: 3. CDR3 sequence: CASSLGGLNTEAFF. DNA for the CDR3: TGTGCCAGTAGTTTAGGGGGCCTGAACACTGAAGCTTTCTTT.

The chain carries TRBV29-1 and TRBJ2-5; 12 bases are shared with TRBD2. Looked up from germline, CDR1 is SQVTM and CDR2 is ANQGSEA. With V trimmed by 7 bases and J by 4 bases, 10 bases remained unmatched. This CDR3 region has 15 residues. CDR3: CSAPGLAGSPETQYF. For the CDR3, the DNA is TGCAGCGCCCCGGGACTAGCGGGCTCTCCAGAGACCCAGTACTTC.

The V gene is TRBV5-1, the J gene TRBJ2-2; 7 bases are shared with TRBD1. V was pared by 3 bases and J by 3 bases, with 2 bases of the junction left unmatched. The CDR3 totals 14 residues. The V gene's germline CDR1 is SGHRS and CDR2 YFSETQ. CDR3 in amino acids: CASSWGTDTGELFF. The CDR3 coding sequence is TGCGCCAGCAGCTGGGGGACAGACACCGGGGAGCTGTTTTTT.

This clone was picked up one time. This CDR3 is also generated by other DNA sequences in the sample. This chain joins TRBV5-6 and TRBJ2-2; D unresolved. V dropped 0 bases and J dropped 1 base, with 7 bases sitting between them. The CDR3 has 15 residues. In germline, CDR1 is SGHDT, CDR2 YYEEEE. The CDR3 protein is CASSLVSGNTGELFF. CDR3 nucleotide sequence: TGTGCCAGCAGCTTGGTTTCAGGGAACACCGGGGAGCTGTTTTTT.

This chain joins TRBV9 and TRBJ1-1; the D gene is possibly TRBD1 (5 bases). This CDR3 region has 14 residues. The germline V and J ends were trimmed by 4 bases and 3 bases, with 13 bases remaining between them. CDR1 is SGDLS and CDR2 is YYNGEE in the germline V gene. The CDR3 protein is CASSLRQRHTEAFF. The CDR3, as DNA: TGTGCCAGCAGCTTAAGACAGAGACACACTGAAGCTTTCTTT.